This T cell receptor (beta chain) was recovered during a study of shared clonotypes between healthy human individuals. As for the study in general: CD8 memory received one plate per donor, CD8 naive two, CD4 memory three and CD4 naive three.

Trimming stripped 6 bases from V and 4 bases from J, with 15 bases between. Germline assignment: CDR1 MNHEY and CDR2 SVGAGI. This CDR3 is built from 15 residues. TCRdb's copy holds only in-frame clones and misses some; the assay was immunoSEQ multiplex PCR. The table includes some 2 million clones, 90% to 95% detected once. To note about this clone: What it binds is not known.

Study-wide results and limits: The generation probabilities recorded for non-shared clonotypes fell below those of clonotypes shared by all four donors. Across a handful of donors, naive CD4 shared 5% to 6.5%, naive CD8 around 3.5%, memory CD4 roughly 2.2%, memory CD8 0.35% to 0.5%.

The study drew all its donors from Caucasian adults living in Nashville, Tennessee. This clonotype was obtained from a young man in good health. Sample: naive CD4+ T cells sorted from blood. The subset is: CD45RA+ positively selected. This chain links TRBV6-5 with TRBJ1-4, with D hard to call. DNA of the CDR3: TGTGCCAGCAGCCGTGGCCCTTTCCTTAATGAAAAACTGTTTTTT. Encoded protein: CASSRGPFLNEKLFF.